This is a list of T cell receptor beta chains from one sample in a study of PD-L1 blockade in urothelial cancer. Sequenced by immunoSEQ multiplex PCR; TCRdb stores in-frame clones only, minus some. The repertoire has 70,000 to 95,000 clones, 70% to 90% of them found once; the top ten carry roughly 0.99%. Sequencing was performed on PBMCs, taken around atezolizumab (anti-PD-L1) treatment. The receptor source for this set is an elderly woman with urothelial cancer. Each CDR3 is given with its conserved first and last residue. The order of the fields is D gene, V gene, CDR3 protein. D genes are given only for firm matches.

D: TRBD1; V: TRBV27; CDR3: CASSLGTGPYEQYF
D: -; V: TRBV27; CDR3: CASSFLSGWNTQYF
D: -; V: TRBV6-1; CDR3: CASSEGQWYGYTF
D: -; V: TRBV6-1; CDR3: CASSSRGGGNTIYF
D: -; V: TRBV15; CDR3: CATSTPGGLSNQPQHF
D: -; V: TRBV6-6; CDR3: CASSHGTGDSGNTIYF
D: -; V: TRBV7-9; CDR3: CASSRTEAGEKLFF
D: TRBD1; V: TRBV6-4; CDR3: CARSRGTGASEQYF
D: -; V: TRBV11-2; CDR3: CASSYPGMGAHYGYTF
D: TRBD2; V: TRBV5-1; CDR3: CASSLGSGRTDTQYF
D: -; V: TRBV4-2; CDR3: CASSPAEGEKLFF
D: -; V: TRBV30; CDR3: CAWSQGSYEQYF
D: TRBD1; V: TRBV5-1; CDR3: CASSTGQGTTNEQFF
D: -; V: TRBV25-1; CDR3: CASSWVGGGEKGHNEQFF
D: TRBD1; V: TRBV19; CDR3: CATRTGFGQPQHF
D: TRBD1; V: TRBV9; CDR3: CASSDRGTNQPQHF
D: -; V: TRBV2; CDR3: CASSVQMNTEAFF
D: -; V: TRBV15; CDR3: CATSRASTVSYEKLFF
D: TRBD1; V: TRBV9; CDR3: CASSNRDSSYNEQFF
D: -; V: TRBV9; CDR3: CASSAGVPGELFF
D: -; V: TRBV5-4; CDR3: CASSLRGGAGELFF
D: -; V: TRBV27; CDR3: CASSFRGSSGEKLFF
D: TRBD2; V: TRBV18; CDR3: CASSPQKLAANEQFF
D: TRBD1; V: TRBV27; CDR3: CASSLTRPPPTGGAGQPQHF